Below are 17 T cell receptor beta chains sequenced from a single sample in a study of shared clonotypes between healthy human individuals. CD8 cells regarded as naive lacked CD45RO, were positively chosen for CCR7, and omitted terminally differentiated effector memory CD45RA+ cells. Generated by immunoSEQ multiplex PCR, the TCRdb table keeps only in-frame clones and is missing some. The data show roughly 2,000,000 clones, with 90% to 95% seen just once and roughly 1.7% held by the top ten. The sample comprised naive CD8+ T cells from PBMCs. The receptors originated from a man aged 18 to 30 in good health. Some clones in this sample may be carry-over from other donors' samples.

In this sample, this clone turned up a few times. This rearrangement joins TRBV5-4 to TRBJ2-7; D might be TRBD1 or TRBD2, each matching 5 bases. The CDR3 consists of 16 residues. The V gene lost 4 bases and the J gene lost 6 bases, with 23 bases spanning the gap. From germline, CDR1 is SGHNT and CDR2 YYREEE (reference sequence). CDR3 residues: CASSIRFGATTSEQYF. As DNA, the CDR3 is TGTGCCAGCAGCATAAGGTTCGGGGCCACTACTAGCGAGCAGTACTTC.

This rearrangement joins TRBV7-9 to TRBJ2-4; D is undetermined. The CDR3 covers 14 residues. Per the germline V gene, CDR1 is SEHNR and CDR2 is FQNEAQ (reference sequence). V lost 4 bases and J 6 bases, leaving 13 bases between the germline ends. The CDR3 sequence: CASSSSPGPNIQYF. The DNA for the CDR3 is TGTGCCAGCAGCTCTTCGCCGGGTCCAAACATTCAGTACTTC.

The J gene is TRBJ2-3, the V gene TRBV19; 9 nucleotides align to TRBD1. The J segment lost 3 bases and the V segment lost 6 bases, leaving 10 bases of the junction unmatched. The germline V gene has CDR1 LNHDA and CDR2 SQIVND (reference sequence). The CDR3 loop spans 16 amino acids. The CDR3 loop reads CASRHRGQGITDTQYF. In DNA, the CDR3 is TGTGCCAGTAGACATCGTGGACAGGGGATAACAGATACGCAGTATTTT. Looking up the rest from reference TRBV19 and TRBJ2-3 gives the full variable domain: DGGITQSPKYLFRKEGQNVTLSCEQNLNHDAMYWYRQDPGQGLRLIYYSQIVNDFQKGDIAEGYSVSREKKESFPLTVTSAQKNPTAFYLCASRHRGQGITDTQYFGPGTRLTVL.

The chain employs TRBV10-3 and TRBJ2-1, with 10 bases lining up with TRBD2. Germline CDR1 and CDR2: ENHRY and SYGVKD. There are 16 residues in the CDR3. V shed 2 bases and J 5 bases; nucleotides not matched to a gene: 6. The CDR3: CAISEPAGGYHNEQFF. As DNA, the CDR3 is TGTGCCATCAGTGAGCCAGCGGGAGGGTACCACAATGAGCAGTTCTTC.

The genes are TRBV19 and TRBJ2-7, with 8 bases that match TRBD1. With V trimmed by 5 bases and J by 2 bases, 8 bases remained unmatched. The CDR3 runs to 15 residues. Germline V gene lookup returns CDR1 LNHDA and CDR2 SQIVND (reference sequence). CDR3 amino acids: CASSERQGPPYEQYF. CDR3 coding DNA: TGTGCCAGTAGTGAACGACAGGGGCCTCCCTACGAGCAGTACTTC.

The chain joins TRBV11-2 to TRBJ1-3, with D hard to call. Trimming shortened V by 1 base and J by 0 bases, and 7 bases separated the two germline ends. CDR1 is SGHAT and CDR2 is FQNNGV in the germline V gene. This CDR3 is 15 amino acids long. DNA for the CDR3: TGTGCCAGCAGCTTAGGCGTCAGCTCTGGAAACACCATATATTTT. The encoded protein is CASSLGVSSGNTIYF. The variable domain in full, with the rest retrieved from reference TRBV11-2 and TRBJ1-3, is EAGVAQSPRYKIIEKRQSVAFWCNPISGHATLYWYQQILGQGPKLLIQFQNNGVVDDSQLPKDRFSAERLKGVDSTLKIQPAKLEDSAVYLCASSLGVSSGNTIYFGEGSWLTVV.

This clone was seen once. The chain recombines TRBV15 with TRBJ2-7, with D perhaps TRBD1 (6 bases). This CDR3 region has 14 residues. V dropped 5 bases and J dropped 0 bases, with 11 bases sitting between them. CDR1 LNHNV and CDR2 YYDKDF come from the germline V gene (reference sequence). CDR3 amino acids: CATSSRTDSYEQYF. CDR3 bases: TGTGCCACCAGCTCGCGGACAGACTCCTACGAGCAGTACTTC.

The chain couples TRBV6-5 to TRBJ2-1; 8 bases are shared with TRBD2. Unmatched junction bases numbered 8, after V lost 0 bases and J lost 7 bases. The V gene's germline CDR1 is MNHEY and CDR2 SVGAGI. The CDR3 is 16 amino acids. CDR3 loop: CASSYSIGLALNEQFF. DNA of the CDR3: TGTGCCAGCAGTTACTCGATAGGACTAGCCTTGAATGAGCAGTTCTTC.

This chain uses TRBV5-1 with TRBJ2-1, with 8 bases identical to TRBD2. The ends lost 4 bases at V and 3 bases at J; junction bases unmatched: 9. Germline CDR1 reads SGHRS; CDR2 reads YFSETQ. This CDR3 has 16 residues. CDR3 DNA: TGCGCCAGCAGCCAACCGTTAGCGGGAATCTACAATGAGCAGTTCTTC. Its protein is CASSQPLAGIYNEQFF.

This clone has a handful of counts. The chain has TRBV28 and TRBJ1-5; D is undetermined. The V and J ends lost 6 bases and 0 bases respectively, with 12 bases between them. This CDR3 comprises 15 residues. Germline V gene lookup returns CDR1 MDHEN and CDR2 SYDVKM. In nucleotides, the CDR3 is TGTGCCAGCAGGACGTCGGCTGTTAGCAATCAGCCCCAGCATTTT. Translating it yields CASRTSAVSNQPQHF. The full variable domain, completed using reference TRBV28 and TRBJ1-5, is DVKVTQSSRYLVKRTGEKVFLECVQDMDHENMFWYRQDPGLGLRLIYFSYDVKMKEKGDIPEGYSVSREKKERFSLILESASTNQTSMYLCASRTSAVSNQPQHFGDGTRLSIL.

The CDR3 here is CASTPGRGPYEQYF. The CDR3 nucleotides are TGTGCCAGTACCCCGGGCAGGGGCCCCTACGAGCAGTACTTC. The V and J genes are TRBV19 and TRBJ2-7; possible D gene TRBD1, 6 bases. Germline-derived CDR1 and CDR2 are LNHDA and SQIVND (reference sequence). V lost 7 bases to trimming and J lost 2 bases, with 15 bases between them. CDR3 length equals 14 residues.

The rearrangement uses TRBV28 and TRBJ1-3, with D maybe TRBD1 (6 bases). V gave up 1 base and J gave up 4 bases, with 11 bases separating them. Looked up from germline, CDR1 is MDHEN and CDR2 is SYDVKM. This CDR3 is built from 15 residues. CDR3 sequence reads: CASSLFQGFGNTIYF. The CDR3 coding sequence is TGTGCCAGCAGTTTATTTCAGGGGTTCGGAAACACCATATATTTT.

This chain uses TRBV6-1 with TRBJ1-4, with TRBD1 matching 10 bases. J gave up 7 bases and V 10 bases, and 12 bases lay outside the gene matches. Germline-derived CDR1 and CDR2 are MNHNS and SASEGT. The CDR3 spans 15 residues. This CDR3 reads CATTSIRDRGEKLFF. In nucleotides, the CDR3 is TGTGCCACCACCTCGATCCGGGACAGGGGTGAAAAACTGTTTTTT.

The chain combines TRBV9 with TRBJ2-1; D assignment may be TRBD1 or TRBD2 (5 bases each). Germline V lookup: CDR1 SGDLS, CDR2 YYNGEE. V was cut by 2 bases and J by 10 bases, with 10 bases left in between. This CDR3 has 12 amino acids. Here the CDR3 reads CASSVGPGEQFF. The CDR3 DNA sequence: TGTGCCAGCAGCGTGGGACCGGGGGAGCAGTTCTTC.

The chain recombines TRBV5-4 with TRBJ1-2, with D unclear. The germline V gene encodes CDR1 SGHNT and CDR2 YYREEE (reference sequence). V lost 4 bases and J 8 bases, leaving 21 bases between the germline ends. The CDR3 is made up of 15 amino acids. The CDR3 DNA follows: TGTGCCAGCAGCATTACGGATGGGGTAGTAAAGGGCTACACCTTC. Amino acids: CASSITDGVVKGYTF.

The chain couples TRBV28 to TRBJ1-5; a possible D gene is TRBD1 (6 bases). V lost 8 bases to trimming and J lost 0 bases, with 11 bases between them. Germline loops: CDR1 MDHEN, CDR2 SYDVKM. This CDR3 has 14 amino acids. The CDR3: CASGTMYSNQPQHF. Here the CDR3 DNA reads TGTGCCAGCGGGACAATGTATAGCAATCAGCCCCAGCATTTT.

The genes are TRBV5-1 and TRBJ1-2, with no clear D. CDR1 and CDR2 from the germline V gene are SGHRS and YFSETQ. The CDR3 consists of 13 residues. V lost 0 bases and J lost 8, with 11 bases in between. CDR3 amino acids: CASSLEPFMGYTF. In nucleotides, the CDR3 is TGCGCCAGCAGCTTGGAACCGTTTATGGGCTACACCTTC.